Below, 26 T cell receptor beta chains from the same sample are listed, as sequenced in a study of blood T cell repertoires in COVID-19. Libraries were prepared by immunoSEQ multiplex PCR; TCRdb keeps only in-frame clonotypes and omits some of them. The sample has 400,000 to 550,000 clones; about 85% are singletons. Sequenced material: PBMCs or T cells enriched from blood (not recorded which). These receptor sequences come from a woman under 30 with acute COVID-19.

As DNA, the CDR3 is TGCAGTGCTAGTGGATTTAATGCAGACTATGGCTACACCTTC. Translation: CSASGFNADYGYTF. The chain employs TRBV20-1 and TRBJ1-2; D unclear. The CDR3 is made up of 14 amino acids. V was trimmed by 3 bases and J by 3 bases, leaving 14 bases between them. Germline V CDR1 and CDR2: DFQATT, SNEGSKA (reference sequence).

J is TRBJ1-2 and V is TRBV9, with D perhaps TRBD1 (6 bases). Germline V gene data show CDR1 as SGDLS and CDR2 as YYNGEE. The ends were cut back, 1 base at V and 1 base at J, with 11 bases in the middle. The CDR3 is made up of 15 amino acids. The CDR3 loop is CASSVLGGNNYGYTF. CDR3 in DNA: TGTGCCAGCAGCGTACTAGGGGGAAATAACTATGGCTACACCTTC.

This clone occurred once. The CDR3 bases are TGTGCCAGCAGCATTGCGGACAGGGACCTCCCTGGGGCCAACGTCCTGACTTTC. This sequence encodes CASSIADRDLPGANVLTF. This chain connects TRBV21-1 to TRBJ2-6; TRBD1 reflects the table's D call only, with no check against the DNA. TRBV21-1 has pseudogene status. The CDR3 has 18 amino acids.

This clone came up once. The gene calls are TRBV5-1 and TRBJ1-2; D is unclear. Deletions cut 1 base from V and 4 bases from J, with 11 bases between. Germline V lookup: CDR1 SGHRS, CDR2 YFSETQ. This CDR3 contains 14 residues. CDR3 region: CASSLSTGSYGYTF. CDR3 nucleotide sequence: TGCGCCAGCAGCTTGAGTACGGGTTCCTATGGCTACACCTTC.

The rearrangement joins TRBV2 to TRBJ2-3; weak D call: TRBD2 (5 bases). The germline CDR1 and CDR2 sequences are SNHLY and FYNNEI. The CDR3 loop spans 17 amino acids. Between the trimmed V and J ends, which lost 0 bases and 0 bases, there was a span of 13 bases. CDR3 nucleotide sequence: TGTGCCAGCAGTGAAGCCCCTGGGAGCGGTAGCACAGATACGCAGTATTTT. Translating gives CASSEAPGSGSTDTQYF.

In nucleotides, the CDR3 is TGTGCCAGCAGCTCAAACAGGGGGGTCTCCTACAATGAGCAGTTCTTC. Protein: CASSSNRGVSYNEQFF. The rearrangement links TRBV7-2 to TRBJ2-1, with 8 bases identical to TRBD1. From germline, CDR1 is SGHTA and CDR2 FQGNSA. The CDR3 is 16 amino acids. Unmatched junction bases numbered 5, after V lost 4 bases and J lost 0 bases.

The chain uses TRBV28 and TRBJ2-1; 9 bases agree with TRBD1. There are 14 residues in the CDR3. Germline assignment: CDR1 MDHEN and CDR2 SYDVKM. J gave up 12 bases and V 3 bases, and 9 bases lay outside the gene matches. CDR3 bases: TGTGCCAGCAGTTTGGGGACAGGGCGAATCGGGCAGTTCTTC. This encodes CASSLGTGRIGQFF.

This chain connects TRBV9 to TRBJ2-7, with 9 nucleotides matching TRBD2. The ends lost 5 bases at V and 7 bases at J; junction bases unmatched: 13. CDR3 size: 15 residues. The germline gives CDR1 SGDLS, CDR2 YYNGEE. CDR3 sequence: CASSPTAGGLQEQYF. The CDR3 bases are TGTGCCAGCAGTCCAACAGCGGGGGGACTTCAGGAGCAGTACTTC.

The gene calls are TRBV6-2 or TRBV6-3 and TRBJ2-5, with D possibly TRBD2 on 6 matching bases. Per the germline V gene, CDR1 is MNHEY and CDR2 is SVGEGT. V lost 6 bases, J lost 2 bases, and 19 bases lay in between. This CDR3 comprises 16 residues. Here the CDR3 DNA reads TGTGCCAGCAGCCCCGCCGAGGCGGGAAGACAAGAGACCCAGTACTTC. This codes for CASSPAEAGRQETQYF.

J is TRBJ1-1 and V is TRBV9, with 8 bases identical to TRBD1. Trimming cost V 0 bases and J 3 bases; bases outside gene matches: 7. This CDR3 has 16 residues. The germline V gene encodes CDR1 SGDLS and CDR2 YYNGEE. The chain's CDR3 is CASSVGQGKWDTEAFF. The CDR3 coding sequence is TGTGCCAGCAGCGTAGGACAGGGGAAATGGGACACTGAAGCTTTCTTT.

The J gene is TRBJ1-6, the V gene TRBV19; 9 nucleotides agree with TRBD1. The germline V gene encodes CDR1 LNHDA and CDR2 SQIVND (reference sequence). There are 16 residues in the CDR3. The V gene end was trimmed by 3 bases and the J gene end by 7 bases; junction bases not matched to a gene: 7. The CDR3 coding sequence is TGTGCCAGTAGTATCTTGGACAGGGGATTCAATTCACCCCTCCACTTT. Protein sequence: CASSILDRGFNSPLHF.

The chain links TRBV12-5 to TRBJ1-1; D not certain. This CDR3 is 13 amino acids long. Germline V lookup: CDR1 LGHNT, CDR2 FRNRAP. The germline V and J ends were trimmed by 1 base and 3 bases, with 6 bases remaining between them. Here the CDR3 reads CASGLGSHTEAFF. The DNA of the CDR3 is TGTGCTAGTGGTTTGGGCAGTCACACTGAAGCTTTCTTT.

The chain has TRBV30 and TRBJ1-6; the match to TRBD1 covers 9 bases. Germline V gene data show CDR1 as GTSNPN and CDR2 as SVGIG (reference sequence). After removal of 5 bases from V and 7 bases from J, the junction contained 3 bases not matched to a gene. The CDR3 sequence is 13 residues long. The CDR3 reads CAWSGTGNSPLHF. CDR3 coding DNA: TGTGCCTGGTCCGGGACAGGGAATTCACCCCTCCACTTT.

The count of this clone is one. The chain recombines TRBV27 with TRBJ1-2, with D possibly TRBD1 on 6 matching bases. The germline V gene encodes CDR1 MNHEY and CDR2 SMNVEV (reference sequence). CDR3 length: 14 amino acids. Trimming cost V 5 bases and J 0 bases, with 10 bases left between them. CDR3 nucleotide sequence: TGTGCCAGCAGTACCCGGACAGCTAACTATGGCTACACCTTC. Its translation: CASSTRTANYGYTF.

V gene TRBV5-6 combines with J gene TRBJ2-3, with D hard to call. The germline gives CDR1 SGHDT, CDR2 YYEEEE. Trimming stripped 4 bases from V and 4 bases from J, with 16 bases between. This CDR3 contains 15 residues. DNA for the CDR3: TGTGCCAGCAGCGTCGCCTATCTGAGAGCAGATACGCAGTATTTT. Residues: CASSVAYLRADTQYF.

The chain carries TRBV9 and TRBJ1-4; D might be TRBD1 (6 bases). There are 15 residues in the CDR3. The V and J ends lost 0 bases and 4 bases respectively, with 10 bases between them. Germline CDR1 SGDLS, CDR2 YYNGEE. The CDR3 coding sequence is TGTGCCAGCAGCGTAGAGGCCAGGGGTAATGAAAAACTGTTTTTT. It encodes CASSVEARGNEKLFF.

This clone showed up just once. V is TRBV9 and J is TRBJ1-3, with D unclear. This CDR3 contains 17 residues. Germline V gene sequence: CDR1 SGDLS, CDR2 YYNGEE. The germline V and J ends were trimmed by 3 bases and 2 bases, with 18 bases remaining between them. This CDR3 is CASSGIVRGETGNTIYF. In DNA, the CDR3 is TGTGCCAGCAGCGGGATAGTTCGGGGTGAGACTGGAAACACCATATATTTT.

The chain has TRBV3-1 (or the pseudogene TRBV3-2) and TRBJ2-7; tentative D call: TRBD1 (6 bases). Germline-derived CDR1 and CDR2 are LGHDT and YNNKEL (reference sequence). V gave up 8 bases and J gave up 0 bases, with 17 bases separating them. The length of the CDR3 is 15 residues. The CDR3 DNA reads as TGTGCCAGCGCGGCCGCAGGGGACCTCTCCTACGAGCAGTACTTC. This gives the protein CASAAAGDLSYEQYF.

This clone was seen a single time. V is TRBV10-1 and J is TRBJ2-7; a possible D gene is TRBD1 (6 bases). The CDR3 runs to 13 residues. Trimming took off 6 bases at V and 7 bases at J, with 16 bases between the two ends. Germline CDR1 is WNHNN and CDR2 is SYGVQD (reference sequence). The CDR3 protein is CASSPGTPAEQYF. CDR3 sequence (DNA): TGCGCCAGCAGCCCCGGGACACCGGCGGAGCAGTACTTC.

This chain connects TRBV27 to TRBJ1-1; D is possibly TRBD1 (6 bases). The CDR3 sequence is 14 residues long. The germline CDR1 and CDR2 sequences are MNHEY and SMNVEV (reference sequence). V dropped 4 bases and J dropped 2 bases, with 11 bases sitting between them. The CDR3 here is CASSYSGDNTEAFF. In DNA form, the CDR3 reads TGTGCCAGCAGTTATTCAGGGGATAACACTGAAGCTTTCTTT.

The chain links TRBV28 to TRBJ1-6; D gene uncertain. V was shortened by 5 bases and J by 1 base, with 3 bases between the two germline ends. Looked up from germline, CDR1 is MDHEN and CDR2 is SYDVKM. There are 13 residues in the CDR3. The CDR3 is CASSESYNSPLHF. CDR3 DNA sequence: TGTGCCAGCAGTGAGTCCTATAATTCACCCCTCCACTTT.

V and J are TRBV11-2 and TRBJ2-7; 7 bases line up with TRBD2. The CDR3 is 16 amino acids. The germline gives CDR1 SGHAT, CDR2 FQNNGV. V dropped 2 bases and J dropped 1; count of bases not matched to a gene: 8. In nucleotides, the CDR3 is TGTGCCAGCAGCTTAAGGGAGGGAAAGCAGTCCTACGAGCAGTACTTC. Amino acids: CASSLREGKQSYEQYF.

The chain links TRBV25-1 to TRBJ2-7, with 10 bases aligning to TRBD2. From germline, CDR1 is MGHDK and CDR2 SYGVNS. J gave up 1 base and V 3 bases, and 6 bases lay outside the gene matches. This CDR3 region has 16 residues. The CDR3 DNA reads TGTGCCAGCAGTGATTCTAGCGGGGGCCTTTCCTACGAGCAGTACTTC. It encodes CASSDSSGGLSYEQYF.

This clone showed up just a few times. V is TRBV27 and J is TRBJ2-7; TRBD2 might be the D (6 bases). Trimming took off 10 bases at V and 2 bases at J, with 9 bases between the two ends. The CDR3 sequence is 11 residues long. The germline V gene encodes CDR1 MNHEY and CDR2 SMNVEV (reference sequence). The CDR3 coding sequence is TGTGCCACGGGACTCCCCTACGAGCAGTACTTC. This codes for CATGLPYEQYF.

The gene calls are TRBV3-1 (or the pseudogene TRBV3-2) and TRBJ1-1; D is unresolved. The CDR3 totals 13 residues. The germline V and J ends were trimmed by 1 base and 0 bases, with 3 bases remaining between them. Germline V gene lookup returns CDR1 LGHDT and CDR2 YNNKEL (reference sequence). In DNA, the CDR3 is TGTGCCAGCAGCCAAGTCGTGAACACTGAAGCTTTCTTT. It specifies CASSQVVNTEAFF.

The J gene is TRBJ1-1, the V gene TRBV14, with D tentatively TRBD1 (6 bases). Trimming stripped 5 bases from V and 2 bases from J, with 15 bases between. Germline CDR1 and CDR2: SGHDN and FVKESK. This CDR3 is 15 amino acids long. The CDR3 coding sequence is TGTGCCAGCAGCAGAAGAGGGACAAAAAACACTGAAGCTTTCTTT. Protein sequence: CASSRRGTKNTEAFF.